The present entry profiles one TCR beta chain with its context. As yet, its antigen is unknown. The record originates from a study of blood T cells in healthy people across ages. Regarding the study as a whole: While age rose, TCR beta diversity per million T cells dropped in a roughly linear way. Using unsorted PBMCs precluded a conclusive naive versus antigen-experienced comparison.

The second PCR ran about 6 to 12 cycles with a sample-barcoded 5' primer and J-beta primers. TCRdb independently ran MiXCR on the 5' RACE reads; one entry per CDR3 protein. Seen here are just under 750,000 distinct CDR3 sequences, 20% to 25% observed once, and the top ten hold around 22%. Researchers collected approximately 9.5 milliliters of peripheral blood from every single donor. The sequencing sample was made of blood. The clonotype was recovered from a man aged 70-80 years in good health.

The CDR3 here is CASSPGEYSNQPQHF. The CDR3 nucleotides read TGCGCCAGCAGCCCAGGGGAGTATAGCAATCAGCCCCAGCATTTT. The chain links TRBV5-1 to TRBJ1-5; the D gene is possibly TRBD1 (6 bases). Trimming shortened V by 4 bases and J by 0 bases, and 11 bases separated the two germline ends. From germline, CDR1 is SGHRS and CDR2 YFSETQ. The CDR3 runs to 15 residues.